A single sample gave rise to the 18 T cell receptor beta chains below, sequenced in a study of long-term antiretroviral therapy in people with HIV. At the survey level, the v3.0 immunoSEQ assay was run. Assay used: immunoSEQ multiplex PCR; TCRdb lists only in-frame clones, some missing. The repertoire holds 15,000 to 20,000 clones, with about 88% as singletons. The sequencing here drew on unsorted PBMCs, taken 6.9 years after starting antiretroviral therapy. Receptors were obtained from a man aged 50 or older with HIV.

CDR3 sequence reads: CASSTPLDRAGNTIYF. As DNA, the CDR3 is TGTGCCAGCAGCACCCCTCTGGACAGGGCTGGAAACACCATATATTTT. The chain has TRBV5-8 and TRBJ1-3; TRBD1 aligns across 8 bases. CDR1 and CDR2 (germline): SGHTS, YDEGEE. CDR3 length: 16 residues. V gave up 4 bases and J gave up 2 bases; unmatched junction bases: 8.

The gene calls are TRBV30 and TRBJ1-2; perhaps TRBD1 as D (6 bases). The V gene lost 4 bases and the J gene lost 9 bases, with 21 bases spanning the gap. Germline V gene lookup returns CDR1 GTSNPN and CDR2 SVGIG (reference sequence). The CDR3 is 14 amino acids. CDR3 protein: CAWTTSPLQGSYTF. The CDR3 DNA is TGTGCCTGGACCACCAGTCCTCTACAGGGTAGCTACACCTTC.

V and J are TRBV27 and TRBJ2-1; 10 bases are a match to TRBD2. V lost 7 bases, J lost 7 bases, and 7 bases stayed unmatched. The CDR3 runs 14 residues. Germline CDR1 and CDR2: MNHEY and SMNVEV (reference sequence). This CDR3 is CASKGLAFFNEQFF. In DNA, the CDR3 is TGTGCCAGCAAGGGACTAGCGTTTTTTAATGAGCAGTTCTTC.

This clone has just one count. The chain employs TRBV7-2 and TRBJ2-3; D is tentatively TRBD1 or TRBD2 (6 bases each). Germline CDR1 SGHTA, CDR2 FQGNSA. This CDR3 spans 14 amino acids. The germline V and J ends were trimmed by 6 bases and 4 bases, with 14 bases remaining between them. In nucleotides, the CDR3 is TGTGCCAGCAGGGGGGGCGAGTGGTCAGATACGCAGTATTTT. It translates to CASRGGEWSDTQYF.

CDR3 sequence (DNA): TGTGCCAGCAGCTCCGACAGGGTACGTCCCTACGAGCAGTACTTC. This gives the protein CASSSDRVRPYEQYF. J is TRBJ2-7 and V is TRBV7-2; 7 bases agree with TRBD1. The germline gives CDR1 SGHTA, CDR2 FQGNSA. CDR3 length equals 15 residues. With 4 bases clipped from V and 2 bases from J, the junction kept 8 bases outside the gene matches.

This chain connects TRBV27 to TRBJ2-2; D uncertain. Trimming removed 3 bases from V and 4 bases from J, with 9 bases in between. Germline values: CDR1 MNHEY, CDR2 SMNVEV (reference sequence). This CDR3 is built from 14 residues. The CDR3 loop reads CASSFDAVTGELFF. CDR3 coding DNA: TGTGCCAGCAGTTTTGATGCAGTCACCGGGGAGCTGTTTTTT.

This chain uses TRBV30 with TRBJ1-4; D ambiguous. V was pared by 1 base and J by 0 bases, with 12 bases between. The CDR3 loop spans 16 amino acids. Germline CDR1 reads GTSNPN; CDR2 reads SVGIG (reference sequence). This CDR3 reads CAWSDLPGATNEKLFF. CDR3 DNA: TGTGCCTGGAGTGACCTCCCAGGTGCAACTAATGAAAAACTGTTTTTT. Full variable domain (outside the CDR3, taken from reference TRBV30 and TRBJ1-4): SQTIHQWPATLVQPVGSPLSLECTVEGTSNPNLYWYRQAAGRGLQLLFYSVGIGQISSEVPQNLSASRPQDRQFILSSKKLLLSDSGFYLCAWSDLPGATNEKLFFGSGTQLSVL.

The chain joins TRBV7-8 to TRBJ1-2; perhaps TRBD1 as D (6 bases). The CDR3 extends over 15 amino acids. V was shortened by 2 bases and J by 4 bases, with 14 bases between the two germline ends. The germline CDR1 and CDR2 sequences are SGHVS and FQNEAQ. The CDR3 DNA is TGTGCCAGCAGCTTACTCGGGGGCGAGTCCTATGGCTACACCTTC. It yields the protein CASSLLGGESYGYTF.

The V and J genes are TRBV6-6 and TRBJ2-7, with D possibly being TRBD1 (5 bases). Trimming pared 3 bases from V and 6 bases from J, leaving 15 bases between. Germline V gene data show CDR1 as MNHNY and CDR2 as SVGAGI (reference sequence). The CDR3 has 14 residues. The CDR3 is CASSYHRQGGEQYF. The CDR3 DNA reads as TGTGCCAGCAGTTATCATCGGCAGGGTGGCGAGCAGTACTTC.

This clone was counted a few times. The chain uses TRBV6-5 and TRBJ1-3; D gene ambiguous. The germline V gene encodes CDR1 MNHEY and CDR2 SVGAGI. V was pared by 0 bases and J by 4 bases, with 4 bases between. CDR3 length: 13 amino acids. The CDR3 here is CASSYSVGNTIYF. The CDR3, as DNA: TGTGCCAGCAGTTACTCGGTCGGAAACACCATATATTTT.

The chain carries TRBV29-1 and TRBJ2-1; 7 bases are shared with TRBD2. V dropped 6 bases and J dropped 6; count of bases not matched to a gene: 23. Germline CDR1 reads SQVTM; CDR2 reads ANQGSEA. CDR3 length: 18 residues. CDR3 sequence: CSVWGGGETGAGGNEQFF. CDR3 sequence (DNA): TGCAGCGTCTGGGGCGGGGGTGAGACGGGCGCCGGGGGCAATGAGCAGTTCTTC.

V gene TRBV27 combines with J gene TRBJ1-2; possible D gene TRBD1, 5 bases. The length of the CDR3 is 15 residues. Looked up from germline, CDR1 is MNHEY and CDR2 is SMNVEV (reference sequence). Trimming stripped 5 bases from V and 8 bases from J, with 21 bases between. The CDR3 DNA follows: TGTGCCAGCAGTGCCGGGACCGAGGGATTTTTCGGCTACACCTTC. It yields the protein CASSAGTEGFFGYTF.

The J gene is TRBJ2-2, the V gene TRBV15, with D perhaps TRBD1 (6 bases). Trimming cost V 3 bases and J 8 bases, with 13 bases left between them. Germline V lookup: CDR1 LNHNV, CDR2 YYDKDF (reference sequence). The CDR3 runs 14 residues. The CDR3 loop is CATSSVTRGGELFF. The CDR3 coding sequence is TGTGCCACCAGCAGCGTGACCAGGGGAGGGGAGCTGTTTTTT.

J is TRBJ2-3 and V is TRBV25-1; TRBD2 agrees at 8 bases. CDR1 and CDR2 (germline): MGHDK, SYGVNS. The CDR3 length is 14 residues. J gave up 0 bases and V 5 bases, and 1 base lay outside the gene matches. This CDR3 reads CASSSGGSTDTQYF. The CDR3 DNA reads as TGTGCCAGCAGTAGCGGGGGTAGCACAGATACGCAGTATTTT.

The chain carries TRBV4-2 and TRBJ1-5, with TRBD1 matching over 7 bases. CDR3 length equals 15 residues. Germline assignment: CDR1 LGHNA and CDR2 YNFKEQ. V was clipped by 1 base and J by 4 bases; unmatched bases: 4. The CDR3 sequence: CASSQVKGANQPQHF. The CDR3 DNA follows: TGTGCCAGCAGCCAAGTTAAGGGGGCAAATCAGCCCCAGCATTTT.

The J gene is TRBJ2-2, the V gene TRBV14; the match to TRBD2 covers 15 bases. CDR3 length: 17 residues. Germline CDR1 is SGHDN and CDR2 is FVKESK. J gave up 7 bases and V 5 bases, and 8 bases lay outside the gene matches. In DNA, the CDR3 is TGTGCCAGCAGCACCGGACTAGCGGGAGGGCCTAACGGGGAGCTGTTTTTT. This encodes CASSTGLAGGPNGELFF.

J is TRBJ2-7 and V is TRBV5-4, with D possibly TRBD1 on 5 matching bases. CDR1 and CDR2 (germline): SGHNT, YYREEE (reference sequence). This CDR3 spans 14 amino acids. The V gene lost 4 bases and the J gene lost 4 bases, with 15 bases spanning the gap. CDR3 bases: TGTGCCAGCAGCATGGGGCAGCAGGGTTACGAGCAGTACTTC. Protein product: CASSMGQQGYEQYF. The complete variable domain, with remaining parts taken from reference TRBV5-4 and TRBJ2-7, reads ETGVTQSPTHLIKTRGQQVTLRCSSQSGHNTVSWYQQALGQGPQFIFQYYREEENGRGNFPPRFSGLQFPNYSSELNVNALELDDSALYLCASSMGQQGYEQYFGPGTRLTVT.

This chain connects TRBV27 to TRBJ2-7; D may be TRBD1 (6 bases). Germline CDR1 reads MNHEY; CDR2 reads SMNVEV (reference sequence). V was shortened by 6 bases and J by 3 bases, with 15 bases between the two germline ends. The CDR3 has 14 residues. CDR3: CASSLDRQHYEQYF. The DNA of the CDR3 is TGTGCCAGCAGCTTAGACAGGCAGCACTACGAGCAGTACTTC.